This passage covers 27 T cell receptor beta chains from one sample sequenced in a study of cytomegalovirus exposure and HLA in healthy donors. Primers for the PCR totalled 60 Vbeta and 13 Jbeta. The method was immunoSEQ multiplex PCR; TCRdb's version includes in-frame clones alone and lacks a portion of them. The sample carries about 67,000 clones, 75% to 90% recorded once. The sample comprised PBMCs. These receptors were obtained from a woman aged 25 to 45 in good health and CMV-seropositive.

The chain employs TRBV21-1 and TRBJ2-7; the DNA was not compared with TRBD2, the D call given in the table. TRBV21-1 is noted as a pseudogene. The CDR3 sequence is 19 residues long. Written as DNA, the CDR3 is TGTGCCAGCAGCACCAAGGGCGGACTAGCGGGATTCTACGCCTACGAGCAGTACTTC. Amino acids: CASSTKGGLAGFYAYEQYF.

The chain carries TRBV2 and TRBJ2-1; TRBD2 might be the D (5 bases). The ends were cut back, 7 bases at V and 7 bases at J, with 17 bases in the middle. The CDR3 is 14 amino acids. The V gene's germline CDR1 is SNHLY and CDR2 FYNNEI. CDR3 loop: CASILAAPLNEQFF. The DNA for the CDR3 is TGTGCCAGCATTCTAGCAGCCCCCCTAAATGAGCAGTTCTTC.

In regard to this clone: Additional DNA sequences in this sample encode the identical CDR3. The V call is TRBV2, the J call TRBJ2-5, with 11 bases identical to TRBD2. With 6 bases clipped from V and 9 bases from J, the junction kept 12 bases outside the gene matches. CDR1 and CDR2 from the germline V gene are SNHLY and FYNNEI. CDR3 size: 15 residues. CDR3 in DNA: TGTGCCAGCAGACGACTAGCGGGACCCGCCGGGGCCCAGTACTTC. It is translated as CASRRLAGPAGAQYF.

V is TRBV30 and J is TRBJ1-2; 9 nucleotides match TRBD1. CDR1 is GTSNPN and CDR2 is SVGIG in the germline V gene (reference sequence). This CDR3 region has 12 residues. V lost 5 bases, J lost 7 bases, and 5 bases stayed unmatched. CDR3 amino acids: CAWHRGPIGYTF. The CDR3 DNA follows: TGTGCCTGGCACAGGGGGCCCATTGGCTACACCTTC. Complete variable domain (other parts from reference TRBV30 and TRBJ1-2): SQTIHQWPATLVQPVGSPLSLECTVEGTSNPNLYWYRQAAGRGLQLLFYSVGIGQISSEVPQNLSASRPQDRQFILSSKKLLLSDSGFYLCAWHRGPIGYTFGSGTRLTVV.

The V gene is TRBV5-1, the J gene TRBJ2-1; 7 bases align to TRBD1. The CDR3 runs 16 residues. The ends lost 4 bases at V and 9 bases at J; junction bases unmatched: 16. CDR1 is SGHRS, CDR2 YFSETQ, per germline. The CDR3 coding sequence is TGCGCCAGCAGCACTTCCGGGACAGCTTTTATAAGTGAGCAGTTCTTC. Encoded protein: CASSTSGTAFISEQFF.

The chain combines TRBV18 with TRBJ1-1, with 8 bases identical to TRBD1. The CDR3 consists of 18 residues. V lost 3 bases and J lost 8; bases outside the gene matches: 20. The V gene's germline CDR1 is KGHSH and CDR2 LQKENI. The CDR3 protein is CASSPRQGFAGGRREAFF. CDR3 coding DNA: TGTGCCAGCTCACCCCGACAGGGGTTCGCTGGTGGGAGGAGAGAAGCTTTCTTT.

A few counts support this clone. This chain joins TRBV4-2 and TRBJ2-5; TRBD2 matches at 10 bases. CDR1 is LGHNA and CDR2 is YNFKEQ in the germline V gene. This CDR3 has 18 amino acids. With V trimmed by 4 bases and J by 1 base, 12 bases remained unmatched. Here the CDR3 DNA reads TGTGCCAGCAGCCTAACCTTAGCGGGGGGCTCTAGCCAAGAGACCCAGTACTTC. Its translation is CASSLTLAGGSSQETQYF.

In its sample, this clone was seen once. The V gene is TRBV7-6, the J gene TRBJ1-1; possibly TRBD1 for D (6 bases). V lost 6 bases and J lost 1, with 9 bases in between. Germline CDR1 SGHVS, CDR2 FNYEAQ. The CDR3 is 13 residues long. CDR3 protein: CASRQQGNTEAFF. In DNA, the CDR3 is TGTGCCAGCAGACAACAGGGGAACACTGAAGCTTTCTTT.

The chain joins TRBV10-2 to TRBJ2-7; 16 positions match TRBD2. The J segment lost 0 bases and the V segment lost 7 bases, leaving 18 bases of the junction unmatched. Germline V lookup: CDR1 WSHSY, CDR2 SAAADI. CDR3 length equals 21 residues. CDR3 sequence (DNA): TGCGCCAGCAACGTTGGACCGACCGGGACTAGCGGGAGGGCTATCTCCTACGAGCAGTACTTC. The encoded protein is CASNVGPTGTSGRAISYEQYF.

V and J are TRBV19 and TRBJ2-1, with 9 bases fitting TRBD2. V shed 2 bases, J shed 5 bases, and the junction held 13 bases outside the gene matches. CDR3 length: 18 residues. The germline V gene encodes CDR1 LNHDA and CDR2 SQIVND (reference sequence). The CDR3 sequence: CASSIRGTWREGNNEQFF. The CDR3 nucleotides are TGTGCCAGTAGTATACGAGGAACCTGGCGGGAGGGAAACAATGAGCAGTTCTTC.

CDR3 loop: CASSSPWTGNTEAFF. In DNA, the CDR3 is TGTGCCAGCAGCTCCCCGTGGACAGGCAACACTGAAGCTTTCTTT. The chain uses TRBV11-2 and TRBJ1-1; 7 nucleotides line up with TRBD1. The junction had 7 bases not matched to a gene; V was cut back by 4 bases and J by 2 bases. The CDR3 has 15 amino acids. Per the germline V gene, CDR1 is SGHAT and CDR2 is FQNNGV.

The sample holds one count of this clone. CDR3: CASSLAREQYF. CDR3 sequence (DNA): TGTGCCAGCAGTTTAGCACGGGAGCAGTACTTC. The chain employs TRBV28 and TRBJ2-5; possible D gene TRBD2, 6 bases. From germline, CDR1 is MDHEN and CDR2 SYDVKM. This CDR3 is built from 11 residues. Trimming took off 2 bases at V and 11 bases at J, with 9 bases between the two ends.

DNA of the CDR3: TGTGCCAGCTCACCTGGCAGAAACTACAATGAGCAGTTCTTC. Amino acid sequence: CASSPGRNYNEQFF. This sequence joins TRBV18 and TRBJ2-1, with D unclear. The germline V gene has CDR1 KGHSH and CDR2 LQKENI. Trimming left V 3 bases short and J 3 bases short, with 9 bases between. The CDR3 is 14 amino acids.

The rearrangement links TRBV27 to TRBJ1-2, with D possibly TRBD1 on 5 matching bases. CDR3 size: 13 residues. Looked up from germline, CDR1 is MNHEY and CDR2 is SMNVEV (reference sequence). Trimming shortened V by 3 bases and J by 8 bases, and 13 bases separated the two germline ends. The CDR3 sequence: CASSFRAGQGYTF. CDR3 coding DNA: TGTGCCAGCAGTTTTAGGGCAGGACAAGGCTACACCTTC.

In nucleotides, the CDR3 is TGCGCCAGCAGCTTGGGACAGGGCGAAAAACTGTTTTTT. It is translated as CASSLGQGEKLFF. The chain couples TRBV5-1 to TRBJ1-4; 7 bases agree with TRBD1. This CDR3 has 13 amino acids. The V gene end was trimmed by 0 bases and the J gene end by 8 bases; junction bases not matched to a gene: 1. CDR1 and CDR2 from the germline V gene are SGHRS and YFSETQ.

The chain is built from TRBV7-9 and TRBJ2-2, with D possibly being TRBD2 (5 bases). Trimming removed 6 bases from V and 0 bases from J, with 5 bases in between. From germline, CDR1 is SEHNR and CDR2 FQNEAQ (reference sequence). CDR3 length equals 13 residues. CDR3 in DNA: TGTGCCAGCAGGGGAGCGAACACCGGGGAGCTGTTTTTT. This encodes CASRGANTGELFF.

This clone was seen only a few times. The V gene is TRBV10-3, the J gene TRBJ2-1, with no clear D. V dropped 5 bases and J dropped 8 bases, with 7 bases sitting between them. CDR1 is ENHRY and CDR2 is SYGVKD in the germline V gene. This CDR3 region has 11 residues. The CDR3 reads CAISFRDEQFF. The CDR3 region has the DNA TGTGCCATCAGTTTCCGGGATGAGCAGTTCTTC.

The V call is TRBV9, the J call TRBJ2-1, with TRBD2 matching 8 bases. After removal of 4 bases from V and 10 bases from J, the junction contained 16 bases not matched to a gene. Germline-derived CDR1 and CDR2 are SGDLS and YYNGEE. This CDR3 spans 16 amino acids. The CDR3 sequence: CASSSSERELFGEQFF. The CDR3 DNA follows: TGTGCCAGCAGCAGTTCGGAGCGGGAGTTGTTTGGGGAGCAGTTCTTC. Complete variable domain (other parts from reference TRBV9 and TRBJ2-1): DSGVTQTPKHLITATGQRVTLRCSPRSGDLSVYWYQQSLDQGLQFLIQYYNGEERAKGNILERFSAQQFPDLHSELNLSSLELGDSALYFCASSSSERELFGEQFFGPGTRLTVL.

This clone showed up just once. V is TRBV5-1 and J is TRBJ1-2; D perhaps matches TRBD1 (6 bases). From germline, CDR1 is SGHRS and CDR2 YFSETQ. Between the trimmed V and J ends, which lost 5 bases and 4 bases, there was a span of 12 bases. The CDR3 loop spans 13 amino acids. CDR3 protein: CASRGDIAYGYTF. DNA of the CDR3: TGCGCCAGCAGGGGGGACATCGCCTATGGCTACACCTTC.

The chain uses TRBV5-4 and TRBJ2-2; TRBD2 agrees at 11 bases. The CDR3 consists of 16 residues. The V and J ends lost 5 bases and 4 bases, in that order; junction bases with no gene match: 7. Germline CDR1 is SGHNT and CDR2 is YYREEE (reference sequence). Written as DNA, the CDR3 is TGTGCCAGCAGTTTTAGCGGGAGGGCAGGCACCGGGGAGCTGTTTTTT. It translates to CASSFSGRAGTGELFF. The whole variable domain, remainder taken from reference TRBV5-4 and TRBJ2-2, is ETGVTQSPTHLIKTRGQQVTLRCSSQSGHNTVSWYQQALGQGPQFIFQYYREEENGRGNFPPRFSGLQFPNYSSELNVNALELDDSALYLCASSFSGRAGTGELFFGEGSRLTVL.

Written as DNA, the CDR3 is TGCAGCGTTGCCAGGGGGGACGAGCAGTACTTC. As protein: CSVARGDEQYF. J is TRBJ2-7 and V is TRBV29-1; perhaps TRBD1 as D (7 bases). Germline values: CDR1 SQVTM, CDR2 ANQGSEA. The CDR3 has 11 amino acids. The ends were cut back, 4 bases at V and 5 bases at J, with 9 bases in the middle.

This clone has only one observation. The chain is built from TRBV6-6 and TRBJ2-7, with D tentatively TRBD1 (7 bases). This CDR3 has 16 residues. Germline CDR1 is MNHNY and CDR2 is SVGAGI (reference sequence). V was cut by 2 bases and J by 0 bases, with 14 bases left in between. CDR3 sequence: CASSYVSGGLSYEQYF. The CDR3 DNA is TGTGCCAGCAGTTACGTCTCAGGGGGGCTCTCCTACGAGCAGTACTTC.

This clone has a handful of counts. The rearrangement links TRBV11-2 to TRBJ2-7, with 9 bases aligning to TRBD2. The junction had 2 bases not matched to a gene; V was cut back by 1 base and J by 4 bases. CDR3 size: 14 residues. Germline V lookup: CDR1 SGHAT, CDR2 FQNNGV. The CDR3: CASSLAAGGYEQYF. For the CDR3, the DNA is TGTGCCAGCAGCTTAGCAGCGGGAGGATACGAGCAGTACTTC. Full variable domain (remainder filled in from reference TRBV11-2 and TRBJ2-7): EAGVAQSPRYKIIEKRQSVAFWCNPISGHATLYWYQQILGQGPKLLIQFQNNGVVDDSQLPKDRFSAERLKGVDSTLKIQPAKLEDSAVYLCASSLAAGGYEQYFGPGTRLTVT.

This clone was observed a single time. This chain joins TRBV29-1 and TRBJ1-2; D gene ambiguous. The CDR3 runs to 12 residues. Looked up from germline, CDR1 is SQVTM and CDR2 is ANQGSEA. The ends were cut back, 3 bases at V and 5 bases at J, with 10 bases in the middle. The DNA for the CDR3 is TGCAGCGTTGATCCAGAGACATATGGCTACACCTTC. It is translated as CSVDPETYGYTF.

This clone was recorded a few times. CDR3 amino acids: CASSLEPRSAAFF. The CDR3 region has the DNA TGTGCCAGCAGCTTGGAGCCCCGTAGCGCAGCTTTCTTT. The chain joins TRBV5-4 to TRBJ1-1, with D hard to call. This CDR3 has 13 amino acids. The ends were cut back, 0 bases at V and 10 bases at J, with 13 bases in the middle. The germline gives CDR1 SGHNT, CDR2 YYREEE (reference sequence).

This chain uses TRBV9 with TRBJ1-2, with 10 bases that match TRBD1. The germline CDR1 and CDR2 sequences are SGDLS and YYNGEE. V lost 3 bases to trimming and J lost 2 bases; unmatched junction nucleotides: 4. This CDR3 is built from 15 residues. CDR3 coding DNA: TGTGCCAGCAGCGCGGGGGGACAGGGGAACTATGGCTACACCTTC. Protein sequence: CASSAGGQGNYGYTF.

This chain connects TRBV11-2 to TRBJ1-1; the D is unclear. Trimming took 5 bases from V and 1 from J, leaving 11 bases between them. The CDR3 contains 14 residues. Per germline, CDR1 SGHAT and CDR2 FQNNGV. In DNA, the CDR3 is TGTGCCAGCAGCCTCCGACGGGAGAACACTGAAGCTTTCTTT. Its protein is CASSLRRENTEAFF.